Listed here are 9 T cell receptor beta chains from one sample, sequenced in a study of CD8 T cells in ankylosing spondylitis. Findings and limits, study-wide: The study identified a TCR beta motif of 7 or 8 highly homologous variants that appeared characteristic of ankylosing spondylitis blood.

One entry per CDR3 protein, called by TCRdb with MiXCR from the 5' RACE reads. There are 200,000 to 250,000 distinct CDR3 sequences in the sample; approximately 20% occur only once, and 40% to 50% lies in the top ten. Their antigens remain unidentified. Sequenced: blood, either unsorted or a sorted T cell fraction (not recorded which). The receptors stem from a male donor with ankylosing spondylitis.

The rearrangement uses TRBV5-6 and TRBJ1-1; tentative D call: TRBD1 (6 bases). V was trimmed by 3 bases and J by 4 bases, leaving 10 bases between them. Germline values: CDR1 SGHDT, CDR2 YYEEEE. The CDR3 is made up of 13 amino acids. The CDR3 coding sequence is TGTGCCAGCAGCTCCGGGGGGGCCACTGAAGCTTTCTTT. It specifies CASSSGGATEAFF.

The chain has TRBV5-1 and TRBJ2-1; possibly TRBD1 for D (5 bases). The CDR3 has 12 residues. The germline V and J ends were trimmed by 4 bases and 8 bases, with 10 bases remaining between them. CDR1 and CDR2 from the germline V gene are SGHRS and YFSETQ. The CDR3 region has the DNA TGCGCCAGCAGCCCCGGACACCATGAGCAGTTCTTC. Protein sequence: CASSPGHHEQFF. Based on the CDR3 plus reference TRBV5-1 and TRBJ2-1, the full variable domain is KAGVTQTPRYLIKTRGQQVTLSCSPISGHRSVSWYQQTPGQGLQFLFEYFSETQRNKGNFPGRFSGRQFSNSRSEMNVSTLELGDSALYLCASSPGHHEQFFGPGTRLTVL.

CDR3 residues: CASSLGHGAGIEQYF. The CDR3 DNA follows: TGTGCCAGCAGCTTAGGCCACGGGGCCGGGATCGAGCAGTACTTC. The chain links TRBV13 to TRBJ2-7; possibly TRBD1 or TRBD2 for D (5 bases each). Trimming pared 0 bases from V and 6 bases from J, leaving 15 bases between. Germline-derived CDR1 and CDR2 are PRHDT and FYEKMQ (reference sequence). The CDR3 totals 15 residues.

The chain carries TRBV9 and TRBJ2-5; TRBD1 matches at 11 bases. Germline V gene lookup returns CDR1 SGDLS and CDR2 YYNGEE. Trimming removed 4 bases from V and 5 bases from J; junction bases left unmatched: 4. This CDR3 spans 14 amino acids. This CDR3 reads CASSPGQGDETQYF. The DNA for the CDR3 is TGTGCCAGCAGCCCGGGACAGGGGGATGAGACCCAGTACTTC.

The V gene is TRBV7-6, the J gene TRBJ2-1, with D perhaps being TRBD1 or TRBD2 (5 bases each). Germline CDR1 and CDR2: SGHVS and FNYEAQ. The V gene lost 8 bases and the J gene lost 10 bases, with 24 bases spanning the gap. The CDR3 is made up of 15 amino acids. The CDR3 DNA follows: TGTGCCAGCGTCCTCGGGGCGGGCCCTGGGGAGGAGCAGTTCTTC. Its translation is CASVLGAGPGEEQFF.

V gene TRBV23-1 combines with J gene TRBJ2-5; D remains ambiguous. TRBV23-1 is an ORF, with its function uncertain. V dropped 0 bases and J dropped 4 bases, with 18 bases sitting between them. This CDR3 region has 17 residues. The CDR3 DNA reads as TGCGCCAGCAGTCAATCGCAGGCCTATGCCCCTTTAGAGACCCAGTACTTC. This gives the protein CASSQSQAYAPLETQYF.

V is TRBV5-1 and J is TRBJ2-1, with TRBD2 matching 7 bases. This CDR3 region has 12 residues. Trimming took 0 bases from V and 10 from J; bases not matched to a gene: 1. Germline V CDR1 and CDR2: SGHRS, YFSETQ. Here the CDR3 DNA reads TGCGCCAGCAGCTTGGAGGGACTAGAGCAGTTCTTC. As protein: CASSLEGLEQFF.

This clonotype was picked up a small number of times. Here the CDR3 reads CASNHPGVHEQFF. The DNA for the CDR3 is TGTGCCAGCAATCACCCAGGGGTCCATGAGCAGTTCTTC. The chain combines TRBV7-9 with TRBJ2-1; tentatively, D is TRBD1 (6 bases). Per the germline V gene, CDR1 is SEHNR and CDR2 is FQNEAQ (reference sequence). CDR3 length: 13 amino acids. Trimming took 7 bases from V and 8 from J, leaving 15 bases between them.

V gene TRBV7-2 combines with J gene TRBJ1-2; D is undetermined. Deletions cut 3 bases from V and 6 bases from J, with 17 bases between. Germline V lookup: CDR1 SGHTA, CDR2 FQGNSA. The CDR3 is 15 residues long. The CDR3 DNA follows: TGTGCCAGCAGCTTGCCGCCGACCGGGGTAGATGGCTACACCTTC. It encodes CASSLPPTGVDGYTF.